This T cell receptor beta chain was captured by sequencing in a study of T cells in Graves' hyperthyroidism and ophthalmopathy. Broader study findings: Median prediction lead before ophthalmopathy onset was 6.5 to 7 months with the model. Most clonotypes expanded in the thyroid (above 0.001) were also present in blood.

Unmatched junction bases numbered 8, after V lost 3 bases and J lost 4 bases. This CDR3 region has 15 residues. CDR1 ENHRY and CDR2 SYGVKD come from the germline V gene. Authors of the study amplified TCR beta CDR3 regions from RNA transcripts. In the first-round RT-PCR of the TCR CDR3, the HTBI primer set was used. TCRdb re-derived calls from the multiplex PCR reads in MiXCR, one entry per CDR3 protein. Of hundreds of thousands of distinct CDR3 sequences in the sample, roughly 15% were seen once. To note about this clonotype: Its specificity is not known.

PBMCs stemmed from more than 7.5 ml fresh peripheral blood. The V gene is TRBV10-3, the J gene TRBJ1-2, with TRBD1 identical over 7 bases. The sequenced sample was blood. The TCR was taken from a woman aged 40 to 50 with Graves' ophthalmopathy. The CDR3 region is CAISDPGQLSYGYTF. The CDR3 nucleotides read TGTGCCATCAGTGACCCGGGACAGCTATCCTATGGCTACACCTTC.